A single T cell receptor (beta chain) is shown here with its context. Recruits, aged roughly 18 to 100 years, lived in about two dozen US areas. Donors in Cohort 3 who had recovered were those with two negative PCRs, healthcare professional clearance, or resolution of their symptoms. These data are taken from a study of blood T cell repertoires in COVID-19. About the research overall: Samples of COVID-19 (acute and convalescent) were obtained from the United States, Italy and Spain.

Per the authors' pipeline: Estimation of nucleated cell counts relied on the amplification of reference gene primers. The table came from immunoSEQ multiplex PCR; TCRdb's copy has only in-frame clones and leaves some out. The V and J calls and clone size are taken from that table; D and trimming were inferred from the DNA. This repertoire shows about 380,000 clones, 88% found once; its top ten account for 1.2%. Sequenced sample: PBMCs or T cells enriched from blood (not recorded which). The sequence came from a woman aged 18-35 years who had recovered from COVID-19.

The CDR3 here is CASSSPGLAGAYEQYF. CDR3 DNA sequence: TGTGCCAGCAGCTCCCCGGGACTAGCGGGGGCCTACGAGCAGTACTTC. This chain joins TRBV5-4 and TRBJ2-7; 14 bases fit TRBD2. Germline CDR1 SGHNT, CDR2 YYREEE (reference sequence). With 3 bases clipped from V and 2 bases from J, the junction kept 4 bases outside the gene matches. The CDR3 has 16 residues.